The clone carrying this T cell receptor (beta chain) was seen a few times. As yet, its antigen is unknown. One entry per CDR3 protein, called by TCRdb with MiXCR from the 5' RACE reads. This table has over 550,000 distinct CDR3 sequences, under 8.5% appearing once. The data derive from a study of identical twins. Overall study results and limits: In drawing conclusions, the study used cross-sectional statistical analysis and did not follow the same donors.

Germline CDR1 is MGHDK and CDR2 is SYGVNS. This CDR3 spans 18 amino acids. The V and J ends lost 0 bases and 6 bases, in that order; junction bases with no gene match: 17. This sample also appeared in a second study, on yellow fever vaccine responses in identical twins.

The rearrangement uses TRBV25-1 and TRBJ2-7, with 7 bases identical to TRBD2. The clonotype comes from a woman younger than 30 in good health. The material sequenced was PBMCs. The CDR3 loop reads CASSEYSVLRREIGEQYF. The CDR3 DNA reads as TGTGCCAGCAGTGAATATAGTGTGTTGCGGCGGGAGATAGGCGAGCAGTACTTC.